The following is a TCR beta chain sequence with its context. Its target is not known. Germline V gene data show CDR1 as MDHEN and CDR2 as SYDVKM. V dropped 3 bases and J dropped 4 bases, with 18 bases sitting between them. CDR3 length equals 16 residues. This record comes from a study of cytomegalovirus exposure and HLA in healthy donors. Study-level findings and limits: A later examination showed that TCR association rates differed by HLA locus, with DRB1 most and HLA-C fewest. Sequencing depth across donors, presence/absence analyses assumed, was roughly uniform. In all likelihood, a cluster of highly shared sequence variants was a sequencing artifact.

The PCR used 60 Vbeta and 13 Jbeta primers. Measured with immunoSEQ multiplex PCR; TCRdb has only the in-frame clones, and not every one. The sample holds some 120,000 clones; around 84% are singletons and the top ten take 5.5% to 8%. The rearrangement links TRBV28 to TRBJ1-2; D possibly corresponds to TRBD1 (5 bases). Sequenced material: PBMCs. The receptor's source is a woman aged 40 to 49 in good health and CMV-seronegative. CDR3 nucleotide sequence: TGTGCCAGCAGTTTCTCCCTCCAGGGATCCCTCTATGGCTACACCTTC. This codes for CASSFSLQGSLYGYTF.